A selection of T cell receptor beta chains follows, all from one sample in a study of identical twins. TCRdb re-called the 5' RACE reads with MiXCR, one entry per CDR3 protein. The top ten hold under 2% of the sample, which has hundreds of thousands of distinct CDR3 sequences, around 5.7% seen once. Material: naive T cells sorted from blood. The receptor set was obtained from a young man in good health. The CDR3 runs from the conserved cysteine through the conserved F or W. The D gene is left open where the match is weak. A row's size may be missing; if present it is once, few, many or a size class.

>many|-|TRBJ1-3|TRBV29-1
CSVGVGSDGNTIYF
TGCAGCGTTGGGGTCGGTTCTGATGGAAACACCATATATTTT
>once|TRBD1|TRBJ1-2|TRBV27
CASSLGQGFPVGYTF
TGTGCCAGCAGTTTAGGACAGGGATTCCCGGTTGGCTACACCTTC
>-|TRBD2|TRBJ2-1|TRBV15
CATSREGTGGRFF
TGTGCCACCAGCAGAGAGGGGACTGGCGGGAGGTTCTTC
>few|-|TRBJ2-1|TRBV7-8
CASSMTQGAYNEQFF
TGTGCCAGCAGCATGACGCAAGGGGCGTACAATGAGCAGTTCTTC
>-|TRBD2|TRBJ2-4|TRBV12-3/TRBV12-4
CAHRTGLAGGPRNIQYF
TGTGCCCACCGCACTGGGCTAGCGGGAGGGCCGAGAAACATTCAGTACTTC
>few|-|TRBJ1-5|TRBV24-1
CATSDISDQPQHF
TGTGCCACCAGTGATATCAGTGATCAGCCCCAGCATTTT
>many|-|TRBJ1-5|TRBV6-2/TRBV6-3
CASSGLRNKNQPQHF
TGTGCCAGCAGTGGCCTCAGAAACAAAAATCAGCCCCAGCATTTT
>many|-|TRBJ1-2|TRBV6-1
CASSINPTASHYGYTF
TGTGCCAGCAGTATTAACCCGACAGCCTCTCACTATGGCTACACCTTC
>few|-|TRBJ2-5|TRBV20-1
CSARDLGDTLQETQYF
TGCAGTGCTAGAGATCTCGGTGACACCCTACAAGAGACCCAGTACTTC
>few|TRBD2|TRBJ2-5|TRBV30
CAWSVLAGSQETQYF
TGTGCCTGGAGTGTACTAGCGGGATCCCAAGAGACCCAGTACTTC
>many|-|TRBJ1-2|TRBV27
CASSLSAGAGYTF
TGTGCCAGCAGTTTATCGGCCGGGGCTGGCTACACCTTC
>many|TRBD2|TRBJ2-7|TRBV7-2
CASSLVGVTSGSYEQYF
TGTGCCAGCAGCCTGGTGGGGGTTACTAGCGGTTCCTACGAGCAGTACTTC
>few|-|TRBJ2-7|TRBV7-2
CASSLSLIYEQYF
TGTGCCAGCAGCTTATCCCTCATATACGAGCAGTACTTC
>many|-|TRBJ2-1|TRBV28
CASMVGSSYNEQFF
TGTGCCAGCATGGTGGGGAGCTCCTACAATGAGCAGTTCTTC
>-|TRBD2|TRBJ2-5|TRBV28
CASSPGTASGPRETQYF
TGTGCCAGCAGCCCAGGGACCGCTAGCGGTCCGCGGGAGACCCAGTACTTC
>many|TRBD2|TRBJ2-1|TRBV29-1
CSVEPSGRPNEQFF
TGCAGCGTTGAACCTAGCGGGAGACCCAATGAGCAGTTCTTC
>many|-|TRBJ2-3|TRBV13
CASSLGLLGDTDTQYF
TGTGCCAGCAGCTTAGGCCTATTGGGTGACACAGATACGCAGTATTTT
>-|TRBD1|TRBJ2-6|TRBV11-2
CASSSPSRTGDFSGANVLTF
TGTGCCAGCAGCTCCCCGTCCCGGACAGGGGATTTTTCTGGGGCCAACGTCCTGACTTTC
>many|-|TRBJ2-7|TRBV29-1
CSVRGTIYEQYF
TGCAGCGTGAGGGGTACTATCTACGAGCAGTACTTC
>-|-|TRBJ2-1|TRBV6-2/TRBV6-3
CASMSESSYNEQFF
TGTGCCAGCATGAGCGAAAGCTCCTACAATGAGCAGTTCTTC
>many|TRBD2|TRBJ2-1|TRBV12-3/TRBV12-4
CASSPTGREYRNEQFF
TGTGCCAGCAGTCCGACGGGGAGGGAGTACCGGAATGAGCAGTTCTTC
>many|-|TRBJ2-3|TRBV24-1
CATSAGSYWDTQYF
TGTGCCACCAGTGCGGGCAGCTACTGGGATACGCAGTATTTT
>many|TRBD1|TRBJ1-1|TRBV29-1
CSGKTGVTEAFF
TGCAGCGGCAAAACAGGGGTCACTGAAGCTTTCTTT
>-|-|TRBJ2-1|TRBV6-2/TRBV6-3
CASSAGNPYNEQFF
TGTGCCAGCAGTGCCGGGAATCCCTACAATGAGCAGTTCTTC
>many|-|TRBJ2-3|TRBV29-1
CSVARSADTQYF
TGCAGCGTTGCCAGGAGTGCAGATACGCAGTATTTT
>many|-|TRBJ1-2|TRBV12-3/TRBV12-4
CASTDREGTAGYTF
TGTGCCAGCACCGATCGGGAGGGGACGGCCGGCTACACCTTC
>many|-|TRBJ1-2|TRBV25-1
CASSGGEYYGYTF
TGTGCCAGCAGCGGGGGCGAGTACTATGGCTACACCTTC